The 7 T cell receptor beta chains listed next were all sequenced from one sample in a study of blood T cell repertoires in COVID-19. The method was immunoSEQ multiplex PCR; TCRdb's version includes in-frame clones alone and lacks a portion of them. The sample carries around 100,000 clones, roughly 87% recorded once. Sequenced input: peripheral blood. The receptors derive from a man aged 25-45 years in a cohort sampled during active COVID-19.

The CDR3 region is CASITVPMNTEAFF. The CDR3 DNA reads TGTGCCAGCATCACGGTTCCTATGAACACTGAAGCTTTCTTT. The V gene is TRBV28, the J gene TRBJ1-1; D remains ambiguous. Trimming cost V 7 bases and J 0 bases, with 12 bases left between them. The germline V gene encodes CDR1 MDHEN and CDR2 SYDVKM. The CDR3 sequence is 14 residues long.

This chain uses TRBV11-2 with TRBJ2-4, with 7 positions matching TRBD2. CDR1 SGHAT and CDR2 FQNNGV come from the germline V gene. CDR3 length equals 16 residues. The V gene end was trimmed by 1 base and the J gene end by 5 bases; junction bases not matched to a gene: 8. The CDR3 region is CASSLAARGYENIQYF. The CDR3 nucleotides are TGTGCCAGCAGCTTAGCAGCGCGGGGGTACGAAAACATTCAGTACTTC.

The rearrangement uses TRBV10-1 and TRBJ2-1; 7 positions match TRBD2. This CDR3 region has 16 residues. Germline-derived CDR1 and CDR2 are WNHNN and SYGVQD (reference sequence). V trimming: 7 bases; J trimming: 4 bases; junction bases outside the gene matches: 13. The CDR3 here is CASISRTSRVYNEQFF. In nucleotides, the CDR3 is TGCGCCAGCATTTCCAGGACTAGTAGGGTTTACAATGAGCAGTTCTTC.

This clone came up a few times. The rearrangement uses TRBV7-2 and TRBJ2-3; 14 bases are shared with TRBD2. This CDR3 contains 13 residues. V dropped 5 bases and J dropped 12; count of bases not matched to a gene: 4. Germline-derived CDR1 and CDR2 are SGHTA and FQGNSA. The CDR3 region is CASSPGLAGAQYF. The CDR3 DNA sequence: TGTGCCAGCAGCCCGGGACTAGCGGGGGCCCAGTATTTT.

The J gene is TRBJ1-1, the V gene TRBV6-5; D gene uncertain. V lost 7 bases, J lost 5 bases, and 14 bases lay in between. The germline V gene has CDR1 MNHEY and CDR2 SVGAGI. The CDR3 is 13 amino acids. The CDR3 DNA sequence: TGTGCCAGCATCCCTGGAGGGTCGACTGAAGCTTTCTTT. Amino acid sequence: CASIPGGSTEAFF.

The chain joins TRBV5-1 to TRBJ2-1; D not certain. CDR3 size: 15 residues. Germline V gene sequence: CDR1 SGHRS, CDR2 YFSETQ. V shed 4 bases and J shed 0 bases, with 11 bases lying between them. CDR3 coding DNA: TGCGCCAGCAGCGCCCCAAGGAGCTCCTACAATGAGCAGTTCTTC. Translation gives CASSAPRSSYNEQFF.

The rearrangement links TRBV18 to TRBJ2-5; 7 bases line up with TRBD1. This CDR3 spans 15 amino acids. The germline V gene encodes CDR1 KGHSH and CDR2 LQKENI. V was clipped by 4 bases and J by 1 base; unmatched bases: 6. The CDR3 reads CASSRDGQVQETQYF. The CDR3 DNA reads as TGTGCCAGCTCACGCGACGGACAGGTCCAAGAGACCCAGTACTTC.